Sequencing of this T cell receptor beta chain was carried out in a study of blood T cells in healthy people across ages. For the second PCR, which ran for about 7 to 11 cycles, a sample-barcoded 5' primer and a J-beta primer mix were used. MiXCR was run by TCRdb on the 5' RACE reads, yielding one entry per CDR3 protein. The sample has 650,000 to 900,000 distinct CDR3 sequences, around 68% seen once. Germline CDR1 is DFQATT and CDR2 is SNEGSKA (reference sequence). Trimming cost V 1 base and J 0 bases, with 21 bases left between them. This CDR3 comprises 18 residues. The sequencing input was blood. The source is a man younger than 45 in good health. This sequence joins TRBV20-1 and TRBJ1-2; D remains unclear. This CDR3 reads CSARGPDNGNSANYGYTF. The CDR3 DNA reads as TGCAGTGCTAGAGGACCAGACAATGGGAATTCGGCTAACTATGGCTACACCTTC.